Each of the 5 T cell receptor beta chains below was sequenced from the same sample in a study of OX40 agonist ivuxolimab in advanced cancers. Assay used: immunoSEQ multiplex PCR; TCRdb lists only in-frame clones, some missing. This sample has over 35,000 clones, with roughly nine tenths found just once. The input for sequencing was CD4+ or CD8+ T cells sorted from blood, taken in a trial of the OX40 agonist ivuxolimab. These receptors all stem from an adult with an advanced solid tumor such as melanoma, head and neck, liver or kidney cancer.

This clone came up once. The J gene is TRBJ2-7, the V gene TRBV5-4; either TRBD1 or TRBD2 may supply D (5 bases each). V shed 3 bases and J shed 6 bases, with 13 bases lying between them. This CDR3 is built from 13 residues. Germline CDR1 is SGHNT and CDR2 is YYREEE (reference sequence). The CDR3 sequence is CASSWDLATEQYF. The DNA of the CDR3 is TGTGCCAGCAGCTGGGACCTAGCCACCGAGCAGTACTTC.

The chain has TRBV14 and TRBJ2-5, with TRBD2 as a possible D gene (5 bases). The CDR3 has 14 amino acids. The germline V gene encodes CDR1 SGHDN and CDR2 FVKESK. Trimming removed 7 bases at V and 3 bases at J, with 15 bases between. The DNA for the CDR3 is TGTGCCAGCACCCGGGCTAGCAGGAAAGAGACCCAGTACTTC. Encoded protein: CASTRASRKETQYF.

The chain carries TRBV7-3 and TRBJ2-7; D may be TRBD1 (5 bases). V was trimmed by 2 bases and J by 3 bases, leaving 14 bases between them. From germline, CDR1 is SGHTA and CDR2 FQGTGA. The CDR3 runs to 15 residues. The CDR3 DNA follows: TGTGCCAGCAGCTTAGATAGGACACTCAGCTACGAGCAGTACTTC. Protein: CASSLDRTLSYEQYF.

The V and J genes are TRBV11-2 and TRBJ1-2; tentatively, D is TRBD1 (5 bases). From germline, CDR1 is SGHAT and CDR2 FQNNGV. V was clipped by 0 bases and J by 8 bases, with 7 bases between them. The CDR3 has 12 residues. CDR3 region: CASSLEGAGYTF. CDR3 sequence (DNA): TGTGCCAGCAGCTTAGAAGGGGCGGGCTACACCTTC.

This chain joins TRBV6-1 and TRBJ1-1; 9 bases align to TRBD1. Germline V gene data show CDR1 as MNHNS and CDR2 as SASEGT. The V gene end was trimmed by 2 bases and the J gene end by 10 bases; junction bases not matched to a gene: 2. This CDR3 is built from 12 residues. CDR3 residues: CASSEMDRGAFF. CDR3 DNA: TGTGCCAGCAGTGAAATGGACAGGGGAGCTTTCTTT.